Shown below are 2 T cell receptor beta chains from a single sample sequenced in a study of blood T cell repertoires in COVID-19. Profiled with immunoSEQ multiplex PCR; TCRdb holds only in-frame clones, not every one. This sample yields about 150,000 clones, of which about 85% are seen a single time; 0.55% to 0.75% belongs to the top ten. Sequenced input: peripheral blood. These receptor sequences come from a man between 60 and 75 years old with COVID-19, enrolled during active disease.

The chain couples TRBV27 to TRBJ2-5; no firm D call. The CDR3 totals 14 residues. Germline CDR1 is MNHEY and CDR2 is SMNVEV (reference sequence). Trimming stripped 6 bases from V and 6 bases from J, with 17 bases between. CDR3 residues: CASRPSDWQQTQYF. The CDR3, as DNA: TGTGCCAGCAGGCCATCCGACTGGCAGCAGACCCAGTACTTC.

V is TRBV28 and J is TRBJ1-1; D is unresolved. Germline CDR1 reads MDHEN; CDR2 reads SYDVKM. With 1 base removed from V and 5 bases from J, the gap between germline ends came to 23 bases. The CDR3 sequence is 18 residues long. The CDR3 loop reads CASSLLSKLPQLETEAFF. Here the CDR3 DNA reads TGTGCCAGCAGTTTATTGAGCAAACTCCCCCAGTTGGAGACTGAAGCTTTCTTT.